This TCR beta chain originates from a study of cytomegalovirus exposure and HLA in healthy donors. The CDR3 sequence is 13 residues long. The germline V gene has CDR1 SGHDT and CDR2 YYEEEE. 13 Jbeta primers and 60 Vbeta primers were used for the PCR. TCRdb keeps only in-frame clones here, not all; method: immunoSEQ multiplex PCR. The sample has 130,000 to 150,000 clones; 60% to 80% are singletons. The TCR originated in a male donor in good health and CMV-seronegative. This chain joins TRBV5-6 and TRBJ2-5, with D unresolved. Matching the DNA end better, TRBJ2-7 makes the J call doubtful. Sequenced input: PBMCs. The CDR3 sequence: CASSLGTIYEQYF. In DNA form, the CDR3 reads TGTGCCAGCAGCTTGGGAACTATCTACGAGCAGTACTTC.